This T cell receptor (beta chain) was identified in a study of T cell repertoires in cytomegalovirus infection. About the study: Public TCR beta signatures indicated both CMV infection and matching HLA type.

Study outcomes and limitations: Summed frequency of public TCR beta families distinguished CMV carriers with the relevant HLA. Clonotypes of TCR beta that were HLA-C-restricted and CMV-specific dominated the ex vivo response.

TCRdb itself ran the reads through MiXCR, one entry per CDR3 protein. This sample has roughly 230,000 distinct CDR3 sequences, with around 6.2% found just once. Germline loops: CDR1 MNHEY, CDR2 SMNVEV (reference sequence). The CDR3 runs to 14 residues. V was shortened by 8 bases and J by 1 base, with 14 bases between the two germline ends. Ten or more counts support this clonotype. Its matching antigen is unknown. The specimen sequenced was PBMCs. This rearrangement joins TRBV27 to TRBJ1-2; weak D call: TRBD1 (5 bases). The receptor was derived from a human donor in good health (CMV status not recorded). Some clones in this sample may be carry-over from other donors' samples. The CDR3 spells CASRAGWDNYGYTF. DNA for the CDR3: TGTGCCAGCCGAGCAGGGTGGGATAACTATGGCTACACCTTC.